A single sample gave rise to the 23 T cell receptor beta chains below, sequenced in a study of T-cell reconstitution after alpha-beta-depleted transplantation in children. The library targeted TCRbeta and was prepared with unique molecular identifiers. TCRdb re-derived calls from the PCR reads in MiXCR, one entry per CDR3 protein. The table has about 870,000 distinct CDR3 sequences, 16% seen once. Source: PBMCs, mostly from graft donor cells, taken 360 days after TCRalphabeta/CD19-depleted stem cell transplant. Source of these receptors: a male patient younger than 18 who had a stem cell transplant for acute lymphoblastic leukemia, so the T cells may come from the graft donor.

The table lists this clonotype with a few counts. This chain uses TRBV29-1 with TRBJ1-5, with unresolved D. The germline V gene has CDR1 SQVTM and CDR2 ANQGSEA. This CDR3 region has 13 residues. Trimming took 4 bases from V and 0 from J, leaving 7 bases between them. CDR3 bases: TGCAGCGTTGCTGGGGATAGCAATCAGCCCCAGCATTTT. Amino acid sequence: CSVAGDSNQPQHF.

The chain combines TRBV29-1 with TRBJ1-2; no definite D call. V dropped 7 bases and J dropped 7 bases, with 16 bases sitting between them. Germline CDR1 SQVTM, CDR2 ANQGSEA. The CDR3 has 12 amino acids. CDR3 DNA sequence: TGCAGCGCCGGGCGGGTGGGCGGTGGCTACACCTTC. This sequence encodes CSAGRVGGGYTF.

The sample holds many counts of this clonotype. The chain joins TRBV5-1 to TRBJ1-5, with D perhaps TRBD1 (5 bases). This CDR3 has 15 amino acids. The ends were cut back, 0 bases at V and 0 bases at J, with 7 bases in the middle. CDR1 SGHRS and CDR2 YFSETQ come from the germline V gene. This CDR3 is CASSLGQYSNQPQHF. In DNA, the CDR3 is TGCGCCAGCAGCTTGGGACAGTATAGCAATCAGCCCCAGCATTTT.

Comments on this clonotype: A far larger clone differs by one base, so this is likely a read error. This chain connects TRBV12-3 or TRBV12-4 to TRBJ2-3, with D unresolved. Trimming removed 4 bases at V and 2 bases at J, with 7 bases between. The CDR3 runs to 13 residues. In DNA form, the CDR3 reads TGTGCCAGCAGTTCCCCGAACACAGATACGCAGTATTTT. This sequence encodes CASSSPNTDTQYF.

This chain links TRBV6-5 with TRBJ1-1; 8 bases map to TRBD1. The CDR3 extends over 16 amino acids. CDR1 is MNHEY and CDR2 is SVGAGI in the germline V gene. The junction had 3 bases not matched to a gene; V was cut back by 0 bases and J by 0 bases. This chain's CDR3 is CASSYSLTGVNTEAFF. The CDR3 DNA follows: TGTGCCAGCAGTTACTCGCTGACAGGGGTGAACACTGAAGCTTTCTTT.

The rearrangement links TRBV11-2 to TRBJ2-1, with 9 bases fitting TRBD2. CDR3 length equals 18 residues. From germline, CDR1 is SGHAT and CDR2 FQNNGV. V lost 3 bases, J lost 0 bases, and 9 bases stayed unmatched. CDR3 DNA sequence: TGTGCCAGCAGCTTTAGAGGGGCTAGCGGGACCTCCTACAATGAGCAGTTCTTC. Encoded protein: CASSFRGASGTSYNEQFF. Variable domain in full (rest from reference TRBV11-2 and TRBJ2-1): EAGVAQSPRYKIIEKRQSVAFWCNPISGHATLYWYQQILGQGPKLLIQFQNNGVVDDSQLPKDRFSAERLKGVDSTLKIQPAKLEDSAVYLCASSFRGASGTSYNEQFFGPGTRLTVL.

This clonotype was picked up a small number of times. The chain has TRBV14 and TRBJ1-1, with D perhaps TRBD1 (5 bases). This CDR3 is 17 amino acids long. Deletions cut 0 bases from V and 1 base from J, with 15 bases between. Per germline, CDR1 SGHDN and CDR2 FVKESK. The CDR3 is CASSQERIEGRNTEAFF. The DNA for the CDR3 is TGTGCCAGCAGCCAAGAACGGATTGAGGGGAGGAACACTGAAGCTTTCTTT.

As to this clonotype: A clone one base away is much larger, so this may be a read error. V gene TRBV20-1 combines with J gene TRBJ2-3; D gene unclear. There are 12 residues in the CDR3. CDR1 and CDR2 (germline): DFQATT, SNEGSKA (reference sequence). V lost 3 bases and J lost 2, with 6 bases in between. The CDR3 region has the DNA TGCAGTGCTAGCCCAGACACAGATACGCAGTATTTT. Translated: CSASPDTDTQYF.

The rearrangement uses TRBV3-1 and TRBJ1-5; D gene unclear. V lost 4 bases and J lost 7, with 11 bases in between. The germline V gene encodes CDR1 LGHDT and CDR2 YNNKEL (reference sequence). This CDR3 spans 13 amino acids. This chain's CDR3 is CASSRAGGQPQHF. In DNA, the CDR3 is TGTGCCAGCAGCCGGGCGGGAGGACAGCCCCAGCATTTT.

The genes are TRBV20-1 and TRBJ1-1, with D tentatively TRBD1 (5 bases). Germline V lookup: CDR1 DFQATT, CDR2 SNEGSKA (reference sequence). Trimming took off 0 bases at V and 3 bases at J, with 11 bases between the two ends. The CDR3 is 14 residues long. The CDR3 here is CSARDPRQYTEAFF. CDR3 DNA sequence: TGCAGTGCTAGAGACCCTCGACAGTACACTGAAGCTTTCTTT.

V usage is TRBV12-3 or TRBV12-4 and J usage is TRBJ2-5; perhaps D is TRBD1 or TRBD2 (5 bases each). The germline V and J ends were trimmed by 3 bases and 0 bases, with 14 bases remaining between them. CDR3 size: 16 residues. CDR3 residues: CASSFGTSSYQETQYF. The CDR3 DNA reads TGTGCCAGCAGTTTCGGGACCTCCTCGTACCAAGAGACCCAGTACTTC.

This clonotype was found a few times. The chain uses TRBV5-1 and TRBJ2-3; weak D call: TRBD2 (5 bases). V was cut by 4 bases and J by 3 bases, with 12 bases left in between. Germline assignment: CDR1 SGHRS and CDR2 YFSETQ. The CDR3 totals 14 residues. In nucleotides, the CDR3 is TGCGCCAGCAGCGGCGGGCGAGGGACAGATACGCAGTATTTT. It yields the protein CASSGGRGTDTQYF.

The chain employs TRBV2 and TRBJ1-5; no clear D gene. The CDR3 is made up of 18 amino acids. CDR1 SNHLY and CDR2 FYNNEI come from the germline V gene. V was shortened by 1 base and J by 0 bases, with 16 bases between the two germline ends. CDR3 amino acids: CASSEVSAIAYSNQPQHF. CDR3 in DNA: TGTGCCAGCAGTGAAGTATCGGCGATCGCCTATAGCAATCAGCCCCAGCATTTT.

This clonotype was recorded at least ten times. The DNA of the CDR3 is TGTGCCACCCGTCCTAGCGGACCCTATCAAGAGACCCAGTACTTC. Protein: CATRPSGPYQETQYF. The J gene is TRBJ2-5, the V gene TRBV15, with 7 bases identical to TRBD2. The V gene end was trimmed by 8 bases and the J gene end by 2 bases; junction bases not matched to a gene: 11. The CDR3 is 15 residues long. The germline V gene encodes CDR1 LNHNV and CDR2 YYDKDF (reference sequence).

Only a few counts were recorded for this clonotype. The chain has TRBV18 and TRBJ1-3; D is unclear. The CDR3 has 15 residues. Germline-derived CDR1 and CDR2 are KGHSH and LQKENI. Deletions cut 6 bases from V and 2 bases from J, with 14 bases between. The chain's CDR3 is CASSHLPMAGNTIYF. As DNA, the CDR3 is TGTGCCAGCTCCCATTTGCCTATGGCTGGAAACACCATATATTTT.

The V and J genes are TRBV24-1 and TRBJ2-2, with 9 nucleotides matching TRBD2. The V gene end was trimmed by 7 bases and the J gene end by 3 bases; junction bases not matched to a gene: 11. CDR3 length: 17 amino acids. Germline CDR1 and CDR2: KGHDR and SFDVKD. The CDR3 nucleotides are TGTGCCACCAGGGCGTTAATAGCGGGAGAATACACCGGGGAGCTGTTTTTT. Its translation is CATRALIAGEYTGELFF.

J is TRBJ2-2 and V is TRBV20-1; the match to TRBD1 covers 8 bases. Germline trimming cut 0 bases from V and 6 bases from J; bases unmatched to any gene: 3. The CDR3 extends over 14 amino acids. The germline V gene encodes CDR1 DFQATT and CDR2 SNEGSKA (reference sequence). The CDR3 sequence: CSAREQGAAGELFF. CDR3 bases: TGCAGTGCTAGAGAGCAGGGGGCGGCCGGGGAGCTGTTTTTT.

The V and J genes are TRBV6-5 and TRBJ2-7; the match to TRBD2 covers 9 bases. V was pared by 0 bases and J by 7 bases, with 13 bases of the junction left unmatched. Germline V CDR1 and CDR2: MNHEY, SVGAGI. CDR3 size: 17 residues. The chain's CDR3 is CASSYSTAVSGRGEQYF. The CDR3 DNA reads TGTGCCAGCAGTTACTCGACAGCCGTTAGCGGGAGAGGAGAGCAGTACTTC.

V is TRBV7-8 and J is TRBJ2-5; D perhaps matches TRBD1 (7 bases). Looked up from germline, CDR1 is SGHVS and CDR2 is FQNEAQ. V gave up 8 bases and J gave up 4 bases, with 17 bases separating them. The CDR3 loop spans 14 amino acids. In DNA, the CDR3 is TGTGCCAGCTGGAAAAGGGGGCGGGGAGAGACCCAGTACTTC. It yields the protein CASWKRGRGETQYF. The variable domain in full, completed from reference TRBV7-8 and TRBJ2-5, reads GAGVSQSPRYKVAKRGQDVALRCDPISGHVSLFWYQQALGQGPEFLTYFQNEAQLDKSGLPSDRFFAERPEGSVSTLKIQRTQQEDSAVYLCASWKRGRGETQYFGPGTRLLVL.

The chain has TRBV20-1 and TRBJ1-3, with a tentative D call TRBD1 (5 bases). This CDR3 region has 16 residues. The V gene lost 5 bases and the J gene lost 4 bases, with 21 bases spanning the gap. Germline values: CDR1 DFQATT, CDR2 SNEGSKA (reference sequence). The CDR3 sequence: CSADQGTLGVGNTIYF. CDR3 nucleotides: TGCAGTGCTGACCAAGGGACTTTGGGAGTCGGAAACACCATATATTTT.

This rearrangement joins TRBV10-2 to TRBJ2-7; 11 positions match TRBD2. The junction had 3 bases not matched to a gene; V was cut back by 6 bases and J by 2 bases. CDR1 and CDR2 from the germline V gene are WSHSY and SAAADI. CDR3 length: 14 amino acids. The CDR3 loop is CASRGTSGTYEQYF. CDR3 nucleotides: TGCGCCAGCAGAGGGACTAGCGGCACCTACGAGCAGTACTTC.

This clonotype was counted only a few times. CDR3 sequence (DNA): TGTGCCAGCTCACCACTTCAGGGCGTAAACCAAGAGACCCAGTACTTC. Encoded protein: CASSPLQGVNQETQYF. The rearrangement joins TRBV18 to TRBJ2-5; the D gene is possibly TRBD1 (5 bases). The ends were cut back, 1 base at V and 0 bases at J, with 12 bases in the middle. Germline V CDR1 and CDR2: KGHSH, LQKENI. The CDR3 runs to 16 residues. Using reference TRBV18 and TRBJ2-5 for the parts outside the CDR3, the full variable domain is NAGVMQNPRHLVRRRGQEARLRCSPMKGHSHVYWYRQLPEEGLKFMVYLQKENIIDESGMPKERFSAEFPKEGPSILRIQQVVRGDSAAYFCASSPLQGVNQETQYFGPGTRLLVL.

This clonotype was counted only a few times. The chain carries TRBV20-1 and TRBJ1-1, with 10 bases matching TRBD1. V gave up 5 bases and J gave up 0 bases; unmatched junction bases: 9. The CDR3 covers 16 residues. Germline lookup yields CDR1 DFQATT and CDR2 SNEGSKA (reference sequence). The CDR3 DNA reads TGCAGTGCTCGCCCGGGACAGGGGTCGATGAACACTGAAGCTTTCTTT. The encoded protein is CSARPGQGSMNTEAFF.